This T cell receptor beta chain was recorded in a study of blood T cells in healthy people across ages (dated by TCRdb to the mid-2010s). Background on the whole study: In model experiments, template switching captured roughly one uniquely barcoded TCR beta cDNA molecule for every two T cells. Four age groups were formed from the donors: young (average approximately 15 years), middle-aged (around 40), aged (roughly 59) and long-lived (about 80). Two additional independent replicas of 1 million unique cDNA reads from the same blood draw were analyzed for two donors (one aged 18 to 30 and one aged 80 or older). To track age-related changes in TCR beta repertoire diversity, the study relied on deep sequencing normalized with unique cDNA molecular identifiers. Donors of different ages were randomly distributed across sequencing lanes to avoid experimental bias. What the authors observed across the whole study: Bulk unsorted PBMC profiling prevented conclusive comparison of naive and antigen-experienced compartments. Compared with the aged group, more naive CD4+ T cells, fewer expanded clones and increased TCR diversity were shown by the long-lived group, suggesting age selection. There was a strong correlation between observed TCR beta diversity and the percentage of naive T cells measured by flow cytometry. Estimates of total diversity from one million sequenced T cells were regarded as lower bounds and underestimates. Observed TCR beta diversity per million T cells fell roughly linearly with age, and a significant reduction was already apparent by age approximately 41. Because donor CMV infection status was unknown, age-related changes in expanded clonotypes were potentially confounded.

The roughly 38 donors, aged about 6 to 95 years, were systemically healthy Caucasian individuals from Russia. Roughly 10 milliliters of peripheral blood were collected from each donor into EDTA-treated Vacutainer tubes. Ficoll-Paque density-gradient centrifugation was used to isolate PBMCs, with at least 7 million per sample. Total RNA, at least 6 micrograms per sample, was extracted from PBMCs with Trizol reagent. For every donor, an aliquot of PBMCs went through flow cytometry to measure the percentages of naive CD45RAhigh/CD27high T cells. The method was 5' RACE. Instrument used: Illumina HiSeq 2500. A second 7 to 11 cycle PCR used a sample-barcoded 5' primer and a J-beta primer mix. Each TCR beta cDNA molecule received a unique molecular identifier from a template-switch 5' adaptor carrying 12 random nucleotides. At least 2.5 million CDR3-containing paired-end reads were obtained from each sample. All of the RNA was converted into first-strand cDNA using the Mint cDNA synthesis kit, with a TRBC-specific oligonucleotide serving as the primer. Following uracil-DNA glycosylase treatment, all cDNA underwent a first 18-cycle PCR with the universal primers M1SS and BC2_uni_R. Turning to the authors' computational methods: For normalization, 1 million high-quality reads were randomly selected from each sample, with every read carrying a distinct molecular identifier. Instead of being binned into consensus sequences, reads with shared molecular identifiers were discarded. MiTCR, set to a Q25 quality threshold and the strictest error-elimination algorithm, was used for CDR3 identification, clonotype clustering and error correction. A nonparametric unseen species model with Euler transformation was used to estimate a lower bound on total TCR beta diversity. TCRdb reprocessing: public reads trimmed at Q25 with fastp, clones called with MiXCR, in-frame beta chains kept. Every distinct CDR3 protein forms one entry, paired with its most common genes and DNA. TCRdb, not the original authors, processed these V and J calls. The sample table lists about a million distinct CDR3 sequences, roughly 51% of them with a count of one. The top ten constitute over 20% of the sample.

The CDR3 has 14 amino acids, counting the end cysteine and phenylalanine. The DNA shown is the 42-base CDR3, in frame from base 1. Via the germline V gene (reference sequence), CDR1 is DFQATT and CDR2 SNEGSKA. V ends up 6 bases short and J 6 bases short, with an unmatched junction base count of 12. Of note for this clonotype: Its antigen is currently not known. No base quality values were provided; no much bigger clone lies one nucleotide off.

The clonotype was recovered from an older woman in good health. Input material: blood. Rearrangement joined TRBV20-1 to TRBJ2-3, and 7 junction bases match TRBD1. The CDR3 region: CSANPDRELDTQYF. The DNA sequence follows: TGCAGTGCCAACCCCGACAGGGAGCTGGATACGCAGTATTTT.